The 30 T cell receptor beta chains listed next were all sequenced from one sample in a study of blood T cell repertoires in COVID-19. Sequencing used immunoSEQ multiplex PCR; TCRdb keeps in-frame clones, though not all of them. The table includes 160,000 or so clones, about 80% detected once. Sequenced material: peripheral blood. The source is a man in his 70s with active or convalescent COVID-19.

This chain links TRBV5-6 with TRBJ1-2, with D tentatively TRBD1 (5 bases). V lost 2 bases and J lost 2, with 7 bases in between. Germline CDR1 reads SGHDT; CDR2 reads YYEEEE. The CDR3 runs 13 residues. The CDR3 reads CASSFGQNYGYTF. The CDR3, as DNA: TGTGCCAGCAGCTTCGGACAAAACTATGGCTACACCTTC.

This chain uses TRBV7-6 with TRBJ1-3, with 7 nucleotides matching TRBD1. CDR1 and CDR2 from the germline V gene are SGHVS and FNYEAQ. The V segment lost 6 bases and the J segment 1 base; nucleotides outside the gene matches: 3. CDR3 length equals 14 residues. DNA for the CDR3: TGTGCCAGCAGTACAGGGGATTCTGGAAACACCATATATTTT. Its translation: CASSTGDSGNTIYF.

J is TRBJ1-3 and V is TRBV6-9; D perhaps matches TRBD1 (6 bases). This CDR3 has 14 amino acids. V dropped 4 bases and J dropped 3 bases, with 10 bases sitting between them. Germline loops: CDR1 MNHGY, CDR2 SVAAGI. The CDR3 nucleotides read TGTGCCAGCAGTTTGGGGGGGCTTGGAAACACCATATATTTT. Translation gives CASSLGGLGNTIYF.

V gene TRBV11-2 combines with J gene TRBJ1-2, with D perhaps TRBD1 (5 bases). This CDR3 region has 15 residues. Germline V gives CDR1 SGHAT, CDR2 FQNNGV. Trimming removed 3 bases at V and 4 bases at J, with 15 bases between. In DNA, the CDR3 is TGTGCCAGCAGCTTTTGGGGGGGGGAGACCTATGGCTACACCTTC. Encoded protein: CASSFWGGETYGYTF. The variable domain in full, completed from reference TRBV11-2 and TRBJ1-2, reads EAGVAQSPRYKIIEKRQSVAFWCNPISGHATLYWYQQILGQGPKLLIQFQNNGVVDDSQLPKDRFSAERLKGVDSTLKIQPAKLEDSAVYLCASSFWGGETYGYTFGSGTRLTVV.

The rearrangement joins TRBV30 to TRBJ1-4; D possibly corresponds to TRBD1 (6 bases). Germline assignment: CDR1 GTSNPN and CDR2 SVGIG (reference sequence). The V end lost 2 bases, the J end lost 0 bases, and 16 bases lay between the germline ends. This CDR3 contains 17 residues. CDR3 amino acids: CAWSTGSGVPTNEKLFF. CDR3 DNA: TGTGCCTGGAGTACAGGGTCGGGTGTCCCAACTAATGAAAAACTGTTTTTT.

V and J are TRBV2 and TRBJ2-1; D gene uncertain. The CDR3 consists of 15 residues. V gave up 6 bases and J gave up 3 bases, with 15 bases separating them. Germline-derived CDR1 and CDR2 are SNHLY and FYNNEI. The CDR3 DNA reads as TGTGCCAGCAGAATAGCCCCGCGCGGCTACAATGAGCAGTTCTTC. Translated, it gives CASRIAPRGYNEQFF.

This chain uses TRBV6-5 with TRBJ1-4; 7 bases map to TRBD1. Germline V gene data show CDR1 as MNHEY and CDR2 as SVGAGI. V shed 7 bases, J shed 8 bases, and the junction held 13 bases outside the gene matches. CDR3 length: 15 residues. CDR3 loop: CASTNGGQISEKLFF. The DNA for the CDR3 is TGTGCCAGCACCAACGGGGGACAGATAAGCGAAAAACTGTTTTTT.

This chain connects TRBV14 to TRBJ1-5, with D possibly TRBD1 on 6 matching bases. V dropped 6 bases and J dropped 4 bases, with 10 bases sitting between them. CDR1 and CDR2 (germline): SGHDN, FVKESK. CDR3 size: 13 residues. CDR3 DNA sequence: TGTGCCAGCAGTGGGGGCCTTAATCAGCCCCAGCATTTT. Its translation: CASSGGLNQPQHF.

This sequence joins TRBV12-5 and TRBJ1-2; a possible D gene is TRBD1 (5 bases). CDR3 size: 13 residues. Germline V lookup: CDR1 LGHNT, CDR2 FRNRAP. The V gene lost 6 bases and the J gene lost 6 bases, with 14 bases spanning the gap. The CDR3 DNA sequence: TGTGCTAGTGGATCCCAGGGCCACCATGGCTACACCTTC. Translating gives CASGSQGHHGYTF.

This sequence joins TRBV28 and TRBJ1-4, with D possibly being TRBD1 (5 bases). V shed 4 bases and J shed 0 bases, with 9 bases lying between them. This CDR3 comprises 15 residues. Germline V CDR1 and CDR2: MDHEN, SYDVKM. CDR3 amino acids: CASSSAGTTNEKLFF. The CDR3, as DNA: TGTGCCAGCAGTTCAGCAGGGACAACTAATGAAAAACTGTTTTTT.

This clone was seen only once. The identical CDR3 is also encoded by other nucleotide sequences in the sample. This rearrangement joins TRBV3-1 (or the pseudogene TRBV3-2) to TRBJ2-1; 9 nucleotides line up with TRBD2. Germline V gene lookup returns CDR1 LGHDT and CDR2 YNNKEL (reference sequence). The CDR3 is made up of 15 amino acids. V shed 1 base and J 4 bases; nucleotides not matched to a gene: 2. CDR3 sequence (DNA): TGTGCCAGCAGCCAAGGCGGGGGGGCTTACAATGAGCAGTTCTTC. Protein product: CASSQGGGAYNEQFF.

This clone came up once. For the CDR3, the DNA is TGTGCCAGCTCACCCTCCCGTGATGAAAAACTGTTTTTT. Translated: CASSPSRDEKLFF. The rearrangement links TRBV18 to TRBJ1-4, with D unclear. This CDR3 spans 13 amino acids. The germline V gene encodes CDR1 KGHSH and CDR2 LQKENI. Trimming removed 3 bases from V and 6 bases from J, with 8 bases in between.

Points on this clone: The same CDR3 can be traced to other DNA sequences in this sample. The J gene is TRBJ1-2, the V gene TRBV4-3; D gene uncertain. Germline V CDR1 and CDR2: LGHNA, YSLEER. The germline V and J ends were trimmed by 0 bases and 1 base, with 9 bases remaining between them. This CDR3 is built from 15 residues. Here the CDR3 reads CASSQDPQVNYGYTF. The CDR3 region has the DNA TGCGCCAGCAGCCAAGATCCCCAGGTTAACTATGGCTACACCTTC.

The rearrangement links TRBV7-9 to TRBJ1-1; the match to TRBD1 covers 7 bases. V lost 1 base and J lost 4; bases outside the gene matches: 0. There are 13 residues in the CDR3. CDR1 is SEHNR and CDR2 is FQNEAQ in the germline V gene (reference sequence). This chain's CDR3 is CASSLGDSTEAFF. The DNA of the CDR3 is TGTGCCAGCAGCTTAGGGGACAGCACTGAAGCTTTCTTT.

The chain uses TRBV5-1 and TRBJ2-1, with a possible D match to TRBD2 (6 bases). V lost 4 bases, J lost 8 bases, and 19 bases lay in between. The germline CDR1 and CDR2 sequences are SGHRS and YFSETQ. The CDR3 has 15 residues. CDR3 bases: TGCGCCAGCAGCCTGGTTCCGACTAGTGTCGATGAGCAGTTCTTC. Translation: CASSLVPTSVDEQFF. The complete variable domain, with remaining parts taken from reference TRBV5-1 and TRBJ2-1, reads KAGVTQTPRYLIKTRGQQVTLSCSPISGHRSVSWYQQTPGQGLQFLFEYFSETQRNKGNFPGRFSGRQFSNSRSEMNVSTLELGDSALYLCASSLVPTSVDEQFFGPGTRLTVL.

The chain uses TRBV5-8 and TRBJ1-2; D unclear. Trimming pared 3 bases from V and 6 bases from J, leaving 18 bases between. The CDR3 has 15 amino acids. Germline V gives CDR1 SGHTS, CDR2 YDEGEE. CDR3 residues: CASSSRTREGNGYTF. The CDR3 coding sequence is TGTGCCAGCAGCTCACGGACGAGGGAAGGGAATGGCTACACCTTC.

This clone was found a few times. The J gene is TRBJ2-1, the V gene TRBV5-1, with TRBD2 as a possible D gene (6 bases). The CDR3 runs 16 residues. Germline CDR1 is SGHRS and CDR2 is YFSETQ. V was shortened by 4 bases and J by 7 bases, with 21 bases between the two germline ends. The CDR3 protein is CASSPGTTAEGNEQFF. The DNA for the CDR3 is TGCGCCAGCAGCCCCGGTACAACAGCGGAGGGGAATGAGCAGTTCTTC.

This clone occurred a few times. This chain connects TRBV6-5 to TRBJ1-1; D ambiguous. This CDR3 spans 14 amino acids. V was cut by 7 bases and J by 6 bases, with 18 bases left in between. CDR1 and CDR2 from the germline V gene are MNHEY and SVGAGI. The CDR3 region is CASTSPGLSAEAFF. In DNA, the CDR3 is TGTGCCAGCACGTCCCCTGGGCTATCCGCTGAAGCTTTCTTT.

In this sample, this clone turned up a few times. This chain links TRBV9 with TRBJ2-1, with 7 nucleotides matching TRBD2. The CDR3 totals 16 residues. Germline loops: CDR1 SGDLS, CDR2 YYNGEE. Losses at the gene ends were 0 bases for V and 8 bases for J; bases not matched to a gene: 11. The CDR3 DNA sequence: TGTGCCAGCAGCGTAGTAACGGGGGGAGGTATAGATGAGCAGTTCTTC. It codes for CASSVVTGGGIDEQFF.

The V and J genes are TRBV25-1 and TRBJ2-7, with D perhaps matching TRBD1 (5 bases). CDR3 length equals 14 residues. Germline V lookup: CDR1 MGHDK, CDR2 SYGVNS. The V and J ends lost 5 bases and 5 bases respectively, with 16 bases between them. CDR3 sequence reads: CASSNPGLNHEQYF. The CDR3 region has the DNA TGTGCCAGCAGTAACCCAGGGTTGAACCACGAGCAGTACTTC.

Only one count was recorded for this clone. The chain carries TRBV9 and TRBJ1-2; 9 bases are shared with TRBD1. Losses at the gene ends were 3 bases for V and 6 bases for J; bases not matched to a gene: 12. CDR1 is SGDLS and CDR2 is YYNGEE in the germline V gene. The CDR3 consists of 16 residues. The CDR3 bases are TGTGCCAGCAGCGGGAGGGACAGGGCCTTTTTGAATGGCTACACCTTC. The encoded protein is CASSGRDRAFLNGYTF.

CDR3 coding DNA: TGTGCCTGCTCCCCCGGGACTAGCGGGGCGTCCTACAATGAGCAGTTCTTC. Amino acids: CACSPGTSGASYNEQFF. This chain connects TRBV30 to TRBJ2-1; 13 bases agree with TRBD2. Per germline, CDR1 GTSNPN and CDR2 SVGIG (reference sequence). The CDR3 totals 17 residues. Trimming took 6 bases from V and 1 from J; bases not matched to a gene: 9.

V and J are TRBV25-1 and TRBJ1-2; 8 nucleotides align to TRBD1. Germline V gene data show CDR1 as MGHDK and CDR2 as SYGVNS. V gave up 4 bases and J gave up 7 bases; unmatched junction bases: 8. The CDR3 has 14 amino acids. CDR3 protein: CASSGGQGLGGYTF. CDR3 nucleotides: TGTGCCAGCAGTGGAGGACAGGGACTTGGTGGCTACACCTTC.

The chain is built from TRBV29-1 and TRBJ2-7; a possible D gene is TRBD2 (6 bases). Deletions cut 4 bases from V and 5 bases from J, with 18 bases between. The germline V gene has CDR1 SQVTM and CDR2 ANQGSEA. The CDR3 loop spans 14 amino acids. The CDR3 region is CSVVTGSGGDEQYF. The CDR3 DNA is TGCAGCGTTGTGACCGGGAGTGGTGGTGACGAGCAGTACTTC.

The chain joins TRBV14 to TRBJ1-1, with D tentatively TRBD1 (5 bases). Germline V gives CDR1 SGHDN, CDR2 FVKESK. This CDR3 region has 15 residues. Trimming stripped 2 bases from V and 4 bases from J, with 14 bases between. CDR3 DNA sequence: TGTGCCAGCAGCCAACATCCCGGGGGGAGCACTGAAGCTTTCTTT. Amino acid sequence: CASSQHPGGSTEAFF.

This chain links TRBV5-1 with TRBJ2-7, with TRBD2 matching over 7 bases. CDR3 length equals 13 residues. The germline V gene encodes CDR1 SGHRS and CDR2 YFSETQ. Losses at the gene ends were 1 base for V and 2 bases for J; bases not matched to a gene: 0. The DNA of the CDR3 is TGCGCCAGCAGCTTGCGGGGGGCCTACGAGCAGTACTTC. It yields the protein CASSLRGAYEQYF.

This clone was seen more than once but under ten times. Other DNA sequences from this sample encode an identical CDR3 as well. The V and J genes are TRBV11-2 and TRBJ1-3; no firm D call. The CDR3 has 14 residues. With 4 bases removed from V and 0 bases from J, the gap between germline ends came to 7 bases. Germline values: CDR1 SGHAT, CDR2 FQNNGV. The CDR3 here is CASSSGVSGNTIYF. The CDR3 DNA reads TGTGCCAGCAGCTCCGGGGTCTCTGGAAACACCATATATTTT.

The chain uses TRBV9 and TRBJ2-1, with TRBD2 matching 9 bases. V gave up 3 bases and J gave up 8 bases; unmatched junction bases: 12. The CDR3 has 16 residues. The germline V gene has CDR1 SGDLS and CDR2 YYNGEE. As DNA, the CDR3 is TGTGCCAGCAGCGCCCCCCGGCGGGAGGGCCGGTATGAGCAGTTCTTC. Translated, it gives CASSAPRREGRYEQFF. Using reference TRBV9 and TRBJ2-1 for the parts outside the CDR3, the full variable domain is DSGVTQTPKHLITATGQRVTLRCSPRSGDLSVYWYQQSLDQGLQFLIQYYNGEERAKGNILERFSAQQFPDLHSELNLSSLELGDSALYFCASSAPRREGRYEQFFGPGTRLTVL.

V is TRBV12-5 and J is TRBJ2-1; 11 bases map to TRBD2. The ends lost 2 bases at V and 5 bases at J; junction bases unmatched: 8. Germline CDR1 and CDR2: LGHNT and FRNRAP. The CDR3 spans 17 residues. The CDR3 reads CASGLLKPGLADNEQFF. The DNA for the CDR3 is TGTGCTAGTGGTTTGCTGAAGCCGGGACTAGCGGACAATGAGCAGTTCTTC.

The V gene is TRBV11-2, the J gene TRBJ2-7; the D gene is possibly TRBD1 (6 bases). Germline-derived CDR1 and CDR2 are SGHAT and FQNNGV. V shed 1 base and J shed 1 base, with 14 bases lying between them. The CDR3 consists of 16 residues. The CDR3: CASSLAIGQRSYEQYF. For the CDR3, the DNA is TGTGCCAGCAGCTTAGCGATCGGACAGAGGTCCTACGAGCAGTACTTC.